A selection of T cell receptor beta chains follows, all from one sample in a study of long-term antiretroviral therapy in people with HIV. Some clones are missing from TCRdb's copy, which holds only in-frame ones; the method was immunoSEQ multiplex PCR. The data contain 15,000 to 20,000 clones, roughly nine tenths of them seen just once; the ten biggest clones take up roughly 10%. The starting material was unsorted PBMCs, obtained 4.2 years after starting antiretroviral therapy. The receptor source for this set is a man in his fifties or sixties with HIV. The CDR3 runs from the conserved cysteine through the conserved F or W. D genes are given only for firm matches. Not all rows give a size; the values are once, few, many and, for expanded clones, a class.

V gene	D gene	J gene	clone size	CDR3 DNA	CDR3 protein
TRBV10-3	-	TRBJ2-7	-	TGTGCCATCAGTGAAAACAGGCTCTACGAGCAGTACTTC	CAISENRLYEQYF
TRBV4-3	-	TRBJ2-3	-	TGCGCCAGCAGCCAAGAGAGGGGTTCCCGCACAGATACGCAGTATTTT	CASSQERGSRTDTQYF
TRBV30	-	TRBJ1-1	-	TGTGCCTGGAGTTCAGGACTAAACACTGAAGCTTTCTTT	CAWSSGLNTEAFF
TRBV18	TRBD1	TRBJ1-1	once	TGTGCCAGCTCACCAGACAGGGGAAACACTGAAGCTTTCTTT	CASSPDRGNTEAFF
TRBV15	TRBD2	TRBJ2-3	-	TGTGCCACCGCTCCGGGAGGCTGGGATACGCAGTATTTT	CATAPGGWDTQYF
TRBV10-2	-	TRBJ1-4	-	TGCGCCAGCAGTGAAATACAGGGCGGAAAACTGTTTTTT	CASSEIQGGKLFF
TRBV9	TRBD1	TRBJ1-2	-	TGTGCCAGCAGCGTAGACAGGGGAAGCTATGGCTACACCTTC	CASSVDRGSYGYTF
TRBV7-2	-	TRBJ1-3	few	TGTGCCAGCAGCGCCCGGGACTCCGACTCTGGAAACACCATATATTTT	CASSARDSDSGNTIYF
TRBV30	-	TRBJ2-3	-	TGTGCCTGGAGGGGCATTGGTTCCACAGATACGCAGTATTTT	CAWRGIGSTDTQYF
TRBV6-1	-	TRBJ2-7	few	TGTGCCAGCAGTGAAGCGCTCCAGGGACGGAGCTACGAGCAGTACTTC	CASSEALQGRSYEQYF
TRBV2	-	TRBJ2-3	-	TGTGCCAGCAGTGGAGCAGGGGATTCAGATACGCAGTATTTT	CASSGAGDSDTQYF
TRBV30	-	TRBJ1-1	-	TGTGCCTGGAGTGTTAGGACAGCCCTGAACACTGAAGCTTTCTTT	CAWSVRTALNTEAFF
TRBV5-5	-	TRBJ2-7	-	TGTGCCAGCTCCCAACTTGGCTCCTACGAGCAGTACTTC	CASSQLGSYEQYF
TRBV6-6	-	TRBJ1-1	-	TGTGCCAGCACCTCGGAGGAGGGTAAAGCTTTCTTT	CASTSEEGKAFF
TRBV5-5	-	TRBJ1-5	-	TGTGCCAGCAGTTTCGCGGGGGGGGCGGGTCAGCCCCAGCATTTT	CASSFAGGAGQPQHF
TRBV4-1	-	TRBJ2-7	-	TGCGCCAGCAGCCAAGCCCCCATGGCAGGTGCCCCTAATGAGCAGTACTTC	CASSQAPMAGAPNEQYF
TRBV9	-	TRBJ1-1	-	TGTGCCAGCAGCGCCAGTAAAAACACTGAAGCTTTCTTT	CASSASKNTEAFF
TRBV6-1	-	TRBJ2-7	-	TGTGCCAGCAGTGAAGTCACAGGGTACGAGCAGTACTTC	CASSEVTGYEQYF
TRBV29-1	TRBD1	TRBJ1-3	-	TGCAGCGGACAGGGCTCTGGAAACACCATATATTTT	CSGQGSGNTIYF
TRBV19	-	TRBJ1-6	-	TGTGCCAGTAGTATAGTACAGGGTGTAGGATCACCCCTCCACTTT	CASSIVQGVGSPLHF
TRBV6-1	-	TRBJ1-3	-	TGTGCCAGCAGTGAAGCGCTAAGCTCTGGAAACACCATATATTTT	CASSEALSSGNTIYF
TRBV6-1	TRBD1	TRBJ1-5	-	TGTGCCAGCAGGGGAGACAGGGTTCAGCCCCAGCATTTT	CASRGDRVQPQHF
TRBV5-1	TRBD1	TRBJ1-3	-	TGCGCCAGCAGCTTGGGTACGGGGACAGGGTCTGGAAACACCATATATTTT	CASSLGTGTGSGNTIYF
TRBV7-2	-	TRBJ1-4	-	TGTGCCAGCAGCTTAGGCGGCCGCCGCGGGACTAATGAAAAACTGTTTTTT	CASSLGGRRGTNEKLFF
TRBV30	-	TRBJ1-2	-	TGTGCCTCCCCGGCTGGGGGCATGGGCTACACCTTC	CASPAGGMGYTF
TRBV9	-	TRBJ1-2	-	TGTGCCAGCAGCGTAGATTACACCGATGGCTACACCTTC	CASSVDYTDGYTF
TRBV15	-	TRBJ2-3	-	TGTGCCACCAGCAGCCGGATCGTGAATACGCAGTATTTT	CATSSRIVNTQYF
TRBV7-2	-	TRBJ1-1	-	TGTGCCAGCAGCCCACAGCTGGGAATCGGGATGAACACTGAAGCTTTCTTT	CASSPQLGIGMNTEAFF
TRBV28	TRBD1	TRBJ1-3	once	TGTGCCAGCAGTTTAAGTGGACAGGGAGGAAACACCATATATTTT	CASSLSGQGGNTIYF
TRBV29-1	TRBD2	TRBJ2-3	-	TGCAGCGTTGAGAAGCGGGGGGGCACAGATACGCAGTATTTT	CSVEKRGGTDTQYF
TRBV30	TRBD2	TRBJ2-3	once	TGTGCCTGGAGTGTCGGGGCTAGCGGGGGGCGTGCGCAGTATTTT	CAWSVGASGGRAQYF
TRBV11-2	-	TRBJ1-4	-	TGTGCCAGCAGCCGAGGGGGGTCTGGAGAAAAACTGTTTTTT	CASSRGGSGEKLFF
TRBV19	TRBD1	TRBJ1-5	-	TGTGCCAGTAGTCGACAGGGAAATCAGCCCCAGCATTTT	CASSRQGNQPQHF
TRBV10-1	TRBD1	TRBJ1-1	-	TGCGCCAGCAGTGAGTCCCGGGACAGGGGACCGAACACTGAAGCTTTCTTT	CASSESRDRGPNTEAFF